There are a few counts of the clone carrying this T cell receptor (beta chain). Its specificity is not known. CDR1 MNHNS and CDR2 SASEGT come from the germline V gene. V shed 1 base and J shed 9 bases, with 12 bases lying between them. The CDR3 is 13 amino acids. This sample stems from a study of T cells in Graves' hyperthyroidism and ophthalmopathy. General study results and limits: Most expanded thyroid clonotypes above 0.001 recurred in blood.

The source material, RNA transcripts, was used to amplify TCR beta CDR3 regions. When the TCR CDR3 underwent first-round RT-PCR, the HTBI primer set was used. TCRdb processed the multiplex PCR reads anew with MiXCR; each CDR3 protein has one entry. Here the sample spans 350,000 or so distinct CDR3 sequences, 15% to 20% being singletons. The gene calls are TRBV6-1 and TRBJ1-2; D unresolved. Material: blood. The clonotype originates from a woman aged 45 to 65 with Graves' hyperthyroidism. The CDR3 reads CASSEDGLWSYTF. The DNA for the CDR3 is TGTGCCAGCAGTGAAGATGGCTTATGGAGCTACACCTTC.